These T cell receptor beta chains were read from a single sample in a study of blood T cell repertoires in COVID-19. The protocol was immunoSEQ multiplex PCR, while the TCRdb copy is restricted to in-frame clones and leaves out a portion. The sample consists of 120,000 to 150,000 clones, roughly 87% of them appearing once. Input material: peripheral blood. These receptor sequences come from a woman in her forties or fifties with acute or convalescent COVID-19. CDR3s include the opening cysteine and the closing phenylalanine or tryptophan. A D gene is named only where the DNA matches it firmly. Size is stated for part of the rows, as once, few or many counts, or as a class when the clone is expanded.

J gene | D gene | CDR3 length | V gene | clone size | CDR3 DNA | CDR3 protein
TRBJ2-1 | TRBD2 | 18 | TRBV11-2 | once | TGTGCCAGCAGCTTGGTATATAGCGGGCGCAAACTATACAATGAGCAGTTCTTC | CASSLVYSGRKLYNEQFF
TRBJ2-1 | TRBD2 | 13 | TRBV7-9 | - | TGTGCCAGCGGGACTAGCGGCTACAATGAGCAGTTCTTC | CASGTSGYNEQFF
TRBJ2-7 | TRBD2 | 18 | TRBV7-8 | - | TGTGCCAGCAGCTTAGCGGGACTAGCGGGAGTTATTTGGGGCGAGCAGTACTTC | CASSLAGLAGVIWGEQYF
TRBJ2-3 | TRBD1 | 16 | TRBV7-2 | - | TGTGCCAGCAGCTCCGGGACAGGGGGCAGAACAGATACGCAGTATTTT | CASSSGTGGRTDTQYF
TRBJ2-7 | - | 12 | TRBV27 | - | TGTGCCAGCAGTTTACCCTTCTACGAGCAGTACTTC | CASSLPFYEQYF
TRBJ1-2 | TRBD1 | 13 | TRBV15 | - | TGTGCCACCAGCTCCCGGGACAGGCATGGCTACACCTTC | CATSSRDRHGYTF
TRBJ2-3 | - | 15 | TRBV24-1 | - | TGTGCCACCAGTTCAAGCGGTCCCCCCACAGATACGCAGTATTTT | CATSSSGPPTDTQYF
TRBJ1-1 | - | 14 | TRBV5-1 | - | TGCGCCAGCAGCTCGGGAGGGGGATACACTGAAGCTTTCTTT | CASSSGGGYTEAFF
TRBJ2-1 | TRBD2 | 14 | TRBV5-1 | - | TGCGCCAGCCGTGAAACTAGCGCTCCCAATGAGCAGTTCTTC | CASRETSAPNEQFF
TRBJ1-3 | - | 14 | TRBV10-1 | - | TGCGCCAGCAGTCTGACAGCCTCTGGAAACACCATATATTTT | CASSLTASGNTIYF
TRBJ1-4 | - | 16 | TRBV18 | - | TGTGCCAGCTCACCACGTCAGGTTGCAACTAATGAAAAACTGTTTTTT | CASSPRQVATNEKLFF
TRBJ2-1 | - | 14 | TRBV7-3 | - | TGTGCCAGCAGCATACAGGGACCGGGGAGTGAGCAGTTCTTC | CASSIQGPGSEQFF
TRBJ2-5 | - | 15 | TRBV24-1 | - | TGTGCCACCAGTGATTTGAAAGGGGCGCGGGAGACCCAGTACTTC | CATSDLKGARETQYF
TRBJ2-2 | TRBD1 | 16 | TRBV6-1 | - | TGTGCCAGCAGTGAACTGACAGGGCGTAGCACCGGGGAGCTGTTTTTT | CASSELTGRSTGELFF
TRBJ2-7 | TRBD2 | 15 | TRBV10-1 | once | TGCGCCAGCAGTGATGGCGGGGGGGCCTCCTACGAGCAGTACTTC | CASSDGGGASYEQYF
TRBJ2-7 | TRBD1 | 14 | TRBV7-2 | - | TGTGCCAGCAGGAGGACAGGGGAGGCCTACGAGCAGTACTTC | CASRRTGEAYEQYF
TRBJ2-1 | TRBD2 | 16 | TRBV4-2 | - | TGTGCCAGCAGCCACAAAGCTCTAGCGGGGGGTATTGAGCAGTTCTTC | CASSHKALAGGIEQFF